This T cell receptor (beta chain) was captured by sequencing in a study of T cell responses to AZD1222 COVID-19 vaccine. Germline lookup yields CDR1 MGHDK and CDR2 SYGVNS. There are 13 residues in the CDR3. V lost 8 bases and J lost 7; bases outside the gene matches: 11. Study-level findings and limits: Spike-specific TCR depth and breadth grew after two AZD1222 doses. Unmutated variant regions reportedly attract nearly half of all spike-specific TCRs.

Note on this clone: Its specificity is unknown.

Generated by immunoSEQ multiplex PCR, the TCRdb table keeps only in-frame clones and is missing some. The table shows around 58,000 clones, with more than 70% occurring only once. The sample was peripheral blood, taken 28 days after the second AZD1222 dose. The V call is TRBV25-1, the J call TRBJ2-7, with TRBD1 identical over 7 bases. The clonotype comes from an adult who received the AZD1222 COVID-19 vaccine. The CDR3 DNA is TGTGCCAGCGGGACAGTCGCCCTCGGGGAGCAGTACTTC. It codes for CASGTVALGEQYF.